This T cell receptor (beta chain) was captured by sequencing in a study of shared clonotypes between healthy human individuals. Study findings and constraints: Among donors, sharing of clonotypes was expected to be affected by sequencing depth. Four donors had approximately 4.6% of their naive CD4 clonotypes in common. Larger estimated richness was generally seen in naive subsets than in memory subsets.

The CDR3 sequence is 17 residues long. Germline assignment: CDR1 SGHAT and CDR2 FQNNGV. After removal of 0 bases from V and 4 bases from J, the junction contained 11 bases not matched to a gene. As for this clone: What it binds is unknown.

Terminally differentiated effector memory CD45RA+ cells were excluded from the naive CD8 cells, which were CD45RO-negative and positively selected for CCR7. Using roughly 200 ng DNA, approximately 30,000 T cell genomes, the sorted-subset replicate PCRs were run. Using immunoSEQ multiplex PCR, the repertoire was profiled, and TCRdb retains in-frame clones only, with some absent. The sample yields about 2,200,000 clones, 85% to 95% seen once. The chain joins TRBV11-2 to TRBJ2-7; 8 positions match TRBD2. The source material was naive CD8+ T cells from PBMCs. This clonotype was obtained from a man between 18 and 29 years old in good health. Some clones in this sample may be carry-over from other donors' samples. This CDR3 reads CASSLDPLAEGGYEQYF. DNA of the CDR3: TGTGCCAGCAGCTTAGATCCACTAGCGGAGGGAGGGTACGAGCAGTACTTC.